This TCR beta chain was recovered during a study of cytomegalovirus exposure and HLA in healthy donors. About the study: About 79% of several hundred genotyped donors fell in the Caucasian-associated ancestry cluster.

It was with 60 Vbeta and 13 Jbeta primers that the PCR ran. Generated by immunoSEQ multiplex PCR, the TCRdb table keeps only in-frame clones and is missing some. The sample includes 100,000 to 150,000 clones, roughly four fifths of them seen just once. The trim removed 3 bases at V and 0 bases at J, leaving 17 bases unmatched. CDR3 length equals 21 residues. Germline V gene sequence: CDR1 MDHEN, CDR2 SYDVKM. The origin of this receptor is a woman in her thirties or forties in good health and CMV-seropositive. The sequenced sample consisted of PBMCs. The chain joins TRBV28 to TRBJ2-5; 12 bases fit TRBD2. The CDR3 coding sequence is TGTGCCAGCAGTTTTGCTGCAGGGGTCGCGGGACTAGCGGGTTACCAAGAGACCCAGTACTTC. Translated, it gives CASSFAAGVAGLAGYQETQYF.